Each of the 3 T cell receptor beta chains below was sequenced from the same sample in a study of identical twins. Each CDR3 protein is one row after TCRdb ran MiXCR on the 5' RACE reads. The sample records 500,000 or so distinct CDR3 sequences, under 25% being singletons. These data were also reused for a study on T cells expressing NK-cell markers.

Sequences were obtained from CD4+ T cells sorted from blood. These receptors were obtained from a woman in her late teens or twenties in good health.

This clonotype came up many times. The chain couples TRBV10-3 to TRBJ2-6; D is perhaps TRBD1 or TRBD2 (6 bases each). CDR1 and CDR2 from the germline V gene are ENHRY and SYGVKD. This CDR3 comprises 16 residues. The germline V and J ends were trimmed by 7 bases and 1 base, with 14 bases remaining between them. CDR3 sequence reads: CAITAGGWSGANVLTF. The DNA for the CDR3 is TGTGCCATCACTGCCGGGGGCTGGTCTGGGGCCAACGTCCTGACTTTC.

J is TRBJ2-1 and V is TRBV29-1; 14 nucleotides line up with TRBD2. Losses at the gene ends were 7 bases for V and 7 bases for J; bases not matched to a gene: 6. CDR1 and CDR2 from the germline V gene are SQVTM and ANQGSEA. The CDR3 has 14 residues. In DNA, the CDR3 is TGCAGCGGACTAGCGGGGGGGGGCACGAATGAGCAGTTCTTC. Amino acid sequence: CSGLAGGGTNEQFF.

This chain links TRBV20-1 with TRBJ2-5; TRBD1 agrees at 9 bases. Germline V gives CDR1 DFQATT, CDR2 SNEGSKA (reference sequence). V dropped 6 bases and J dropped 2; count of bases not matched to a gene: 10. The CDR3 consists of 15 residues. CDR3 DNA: TGCAGTGCAATACCGGGACAGGGAGATCAAGAGACCCAGTACTTC. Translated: CSAIPGQGDQETQYF.